The present TCR beta chain was sequenced within a study of response to subunit inactivated influenza vaccine. This clonotype was counted only a few times. The CDR3 loop spans 13 amino acids. V shed 7 bases and J 5 bases; nucleotides not matched to a gene: 3. Germline-derived CDR1 and CDR2 are MDHEN and SYDVKM. TCRdb re-called the RT-PCR reads with MiXCR, one entry per CDR3 protein. The sample includes 610,000 or so distinct CDR3 sequences, 14% of them seen just once. This material consisted of PBMCs from blood, taken 11 to 12 days after vaccination. The chain recombines TRBV28 with TRBJ1-5; 9 nucleotides agree with TRBD1. The clonotype originates from a man aged 45-65 years who received an inactivated influenza vaccine. CDR3 coding DNA: TGTGCCAGCATGACAGGGGGTCATCAGCCCCAGCATTTT. Its translation: CASMTGGHQPQHF. Full variable domain (rest looked up from reference TRBV28 and TRBJ1-5): DVKVTQSSRYLVKRTGEKVFLECVQDMDHENMFWYRQDPGLGLRLIYFSYDVKMKEKGDIPEGYSVSREKKERFSLILESASTNQTSMYLCASMTGGHQPQHFGDGTRLSIL.